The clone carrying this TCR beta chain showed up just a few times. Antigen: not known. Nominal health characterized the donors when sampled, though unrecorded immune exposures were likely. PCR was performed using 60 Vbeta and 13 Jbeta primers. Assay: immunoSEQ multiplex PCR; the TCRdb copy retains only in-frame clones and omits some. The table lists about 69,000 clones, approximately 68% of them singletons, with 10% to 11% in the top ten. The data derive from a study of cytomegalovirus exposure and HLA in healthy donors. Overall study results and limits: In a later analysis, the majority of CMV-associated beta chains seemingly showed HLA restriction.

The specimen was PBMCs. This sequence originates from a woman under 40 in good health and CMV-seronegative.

In DNA form, the CDR3 reads TGTGCCAGCAGCGCGGCGAGCGGGGCCGGGGAGCTGTTTTTT. Its protein product is CASSAASGAGELFF. The V gene is TRBV5-4, the J gene TRBJ2-2, with 7 bases lining up with TRBD2. The V segment lost 4 bases and the J segment 6 bases; nucleotides outside the gene matches: 6. Germline CDR1 and CDR2: SGHNT and YYREEE (reference sequence). CDR3 length equals 14 residues.